This TCR beta chain was sequenced in a study of Ad26.COV2.S vaccination and SARS-CoV-2 variants. General study points: Possible underestimation of total T cell responses by the TCR breadth and depth analyses was noted.

Clones were read by immunoSEQ multiplex PCR, and TCRdb kept only the in-frame ones, dropping some. The sample includes about 140,000 clones, 80% to 90% of them seen just once. V lost 1 base to trimming and J lost 4 bases, with 10 bases between them. Per germline, CDR1 LGHDT and CDR2 YNNKEL (reference sequence). The CDR3 runs to 14 residues. Notes on this clone: The antigen remains undetermined.

The origin of this receptor is a human donor who had recovered from COVID-19. The chain recombines TRBV3-1 (or the pseudogene TRBV3-2) with TRBJ1-2, with D unclear. The sample in question was peripheral blood, obtained after recovery from COVID-19. DNA of the CDR3: TGTGCCAGCAGCCAAGCCCGGGCGGCCTATGGCTACACCTTC. This encodes CASSQARAAYGYTF.